This T cell receptor (beta chain) was captured by sequencing in a study of identical twins. Overall study findings and caveats: While abundant cord blood beta clonotypes carried fewer insertions, memory repertoires showed no such pattern. It was possible that invariant MAIT and iNKT cells partly confounded the zero-insertion analyses.

TCRdb redid the calling of the 5' RACE reads with MiXCR, one entry per CDR3 protein. Of about 450,000 distinct CDR3 sequences listed, around 20% are singletons. This CDR3 has 15 residues. The V gene's germline CDR1 is MNHEY and CDR2 SVGAGI. Trimming stripped 2 bases from V and 7 bases from J, with 17 bases between. This clonotype was detected a few times. Its cognate antigen is unknown. The origin of this receptor is a man aged 45-60 years in good health. The J gene is TRBJ1-1, the V gene TRBV6-5; tentative D call: TRBD1 (5 bases). Sequencing was performed on naive T cells sorted from blood. CDR3: CASSYRPGTEGEAFF. CDR3 DNA: TGTGCCAGCAGTTACCGCCCCGGGACCGAAGGTGAAGCTTTCTTT.